The 19 T cell receptor beta chains listed next were all sequenced from one sample in a study of blood T cell repertoires in COVID-19. TCRdb keeps only in-frame clones here, not all; method: immunoSEQ multiplex PCR. The repertoire holds approximately 330,000 clones, 87% seen once, with roughly a tenth in the top ten. The specimen was peripheral blood. The origin of the receptors is a man aged 25-45 years with COVID-19, enrolled during active disease.

The chain carries TRBV9 and TRBJ1-2; no clear D. CDR3 length equals 16 residues. Trimming left V 0 bases short and J 2 bases short, with 14 bases between. Germline V lookup: CDR1 SGDLS, CDR2 YYNGEE. The CDR3 DNA reads TGTGCCAGCAGCGTAGCGCGGGGAGTCCTCAACTATGGCTACACCTTC. It translates to CASSVARGVLNYGYTF.

This clone has a single count. The rearrangement uses TRBV18 and TRBJ2-3, with no clear D. Germline CDR1 and CDR2: KGHSH and LQKENI. The CDR3 contains 14 residues. Trimming cost V 3 bases and J 4 bases, with 11 bases left between them. The CDR3: CASSPPVVPDTQYF. The CDR3 coding sequence is TGTGCCAGCTCACCTCCAGTTGTGCCAGATACGCAGTATTTT.

The genes are TRBV6-5 and TRBJ2-1; maybe TRBD1 (7 bases). Trimming took 6 bases from V and 1 from J, leaving 10 bases between them. Germline V gene data show CDR1 as MNHEY and CDR2 as SVGAGI. This CDR3 comprises 14 residues. The DNA of the CDR3 is TGTGCCAGCAGGCGGGACAGATCCTACAATGAGCAGTTCTTC. It codes for CASRRDRSYNEQFF.

This chain uses TRBV6-6 with TRBJ1-2, with 10 bases aligning to TRBD1. With 5 bases clipped from V and 5 bases from J, the junction kept 11 bases outside the gene matches. This CDR3 spans 16 amino acids. The V gene's germline CDR1 is MNHNY and CDR2 SVGAGI (reference sequence). The CDR3 sequence is CASSRQGAVNPYGYTF. The CDR3 nucleotides read TGTGCCAGCAGTCGACAGGGGGCCGTAAATCCATATGGCTACACCTTC.

This rearrangement joins TRBV6-4 to TRBJ2-1; 9 bases agree with TRBD1. CDR3 length: 15 amino acids. V lost 5 bases and J lost 4; bases outside the gene matches: 6. From germline, CDR1 is MRHNA and CDR2 SNTAGT. CDR3 residues: CASSSDRGPYNEQFF. In DNA form, the CDR3 reads TGTGCCAGCAGTTCGGACAGGGGCCCTTACAATGAGCAGTTCTTC.

This sequence joins TRBV27 and TRBJ2-7; possible D gene TRBD1, 6 bases. V was clipped by 6 bases and J by 7 bases, with 13 bases between them. The CDR3 sequence is 12 residues long. CDR1 and CDR2 (germline): MNHEY, SMNVEV (reference sequence). The CDR3 bases are TGTGCCAGCAGCCCCGGACAGTTGGAGCAGTACTTC. This codes for CASSPGQLEQYF.

The chain has TRBV25-1 and TRBJ1-1; D not resolved. The CDR3 is 15 amino acids. Germline values: CDR1 MGHDK, CDR2 SYGVNS. Trimming took off 8 bases at V and 0 bases at J, with 16 bases between the two ends. CDR3 protein: CASSPHSLMNTEAFF. The CDR3 DNA is TGTGCCAGCTCCCCCCACAGCTTAATGAACACTGAAGCTTTCTTT. Looking up the rest from reference TRBV25-1 and TRBJ1-1 gives the full variable domain: EADIYQTPRYLVIGTGKKITLECSQTMGHDKMYWYQQDPGMELHLIHYSYGVNSTEKGDLSSESTVSRIRTEHFPLTLESARPSHTSQYLCASSPHSLMNTEAFFGQGTRLTVV.

The chain carries TRBV19 and TRBJ2-1, with 9 bases matching TRBD2. The J segment lost 4 bases and the V segment lost 6 bases, leaving 13 bases of the junction unmatched. CDR3 length: 17 amino acids. Germline CDR1 is LNHDA and CDR2 is SQIVND (reference sequence). CDR3 coding DNA: TGTGCCAGTAGCAGTATGGGAGGGACTAGCTATTACAATGAGCAGTTCTTC. Translation gives CASSSMGGTSYYNEQFF.

The chain combines TRBV28 with TRBJ2-1; a possible D gene is TRBD2 (5 bases). This CDR3 contains 13 residues. CDR1 is MDHEN, CDR2 SYDVKM, per germline. With 3 bases removed from V and 10 bases from J, the gap between germline ends came to 13 bases. CDR3 nucleotides: TGTGCCAGCAGTTTCATAGCGCTCGACGAGCAGTTCTTC. Translated, it gives CASSFIALDEQFF.

The rearrangement uses TRBV5-1 and TRBJ1-1; TRBD1 matches at 7 bases. The trim removed 4 bases at V and 4 bases at J, leaving 10 bases unmatched. Germline V CDR1 and CDR2: SGHRS, YFSETQ. The CDR3 contains 15 residues. CDR3 bases: TGCGCCAGCAGCGCCAACTCAGGGGGACCCACTGAAGCTTTCTTT. Its translation: CASSANSGGPTEAFF.

This clone occurred once. This sequence joins TRBV5-1 and TRBJ2-2; 14 bases match TRBD2. The CDR3 has 19 amino acids. Germline-derived CDR1 and CDR2 are SGHRS and YFSETQ. V lost 4 bases to trimming and J lost 3 bases; unmatched junction nucleotides: 11. DNA of the CDR3: TGCGCCAGCAGCAACCTGGGACTAGCGGGGGCGGGAGACACCGGGGAGCTGTTTTTT. Protein: CASSNLGLAGAGDTGELFF.

The chain recombines TRBV5-1 with TRBJ2-2; weak D call: TRBD2 (5 bases). CDR3 length: 16 residues. Germline V gives CDR1 SGHRS, CDR2 YFSETQ. The ends were cut back, 0 bases at V and 6 bases at J, with 15 bases in the middle. In nucleotides, the CDR3 is TGCGCCAGCAGCTTGGCCGGATCGGACTTCGCCGGGGAGCTGTTTTTT. Its translation is CASSLAGSDFAGELFF.

The chain has TRBV6-2 or TRBV6-3 and TRBJ2-1; tentatively, D is TRBD2 (5 bases). V was shortened by 5 bases and J by 3 bases, with 17 bases between the two germline ends. CDR1 and CDR2 from the germline V gene are MNHEY and SVGEGT. The CDR3 consists of 16 residues. DNA of the CDR3: TGTGCCAGCAGTCCAAACCGAGCGGATTTCTACAATGAGCAGTTCTTC. Translation: CASSPNRADFYNEQFF.

Details on this clone: Within the sample, other DNA sequences also encode this same CDR3. The chain links TRBV5-1 to TRBJ2-1; 10 bases agree with TRBD2. Germline V gives CDR1 SGHRS, CDR2 YFSETQ. This CDR3 region has 15 residues. The V segment lost 0 bases and the J segment 6 bases; nucleotides outside the gene matches: 3. DNA for the CDR3: TGCGCCAGCAGCTTGGGTCTAGCGGGGGCCAATGAGCAGTTCTTC. It is translated as CASSLGLAGANEQFF.

This clone was found once. This chain uses TRBV27 with TRBJ2-7, with TRBD2 identical over 11 bases. This CDR3 is built from 13 residues. With 6 bases clipped from V and 4 bases from J, the junction kept 2 bases outside the gene matches. Germline V gene lookup returns CDR1 MNHEY and CDR2 SMNVEV (reference sequence). CDR3 loop: CASSPSGRYEQYF. Written as DNA, the CDR3 is TGTGCCAGCAGCCCTAGCGGGAGGTACGAGCAGTACTTC.

V and J are TRBV5-1 and TRBJ2-7; 7 positions match TRBD1. V was clipped by 4 bases and J by 2 bases; unmatched bases: 3. Germline-derived CDR1 and CDR2 are SGHRS and YFSETQ. The CDR3 length is 13 residues. The CDR3 is CASSGDSTYEQYF. DNA of the CDR3: TGCGCCAGCAGCGGGGACAGTACCTACGAGCAGTACTTC.

The chain links TRBV6-5 to TRBJ2-7; possibly TRBD1 for D (5 bases). Germline V gene data show CDR1 as MNHEY and CDR2 as SVGAGI. The germline V and J ends were trimmed by 0 bases and 4 bases, with 16 bases remaining between them. The CDR3 consists of 16 residues. Here the CDR3 DNA reads TGTGCCAGCAGTTACTCCCCCCAGGGCACCCAATACGAGCAGTACTTC. The encoded protein is CASSYSPQGTQYEQYF.

V usage is TRBV6-6 and J usage is TRBJ1-4, with D tentatively TRBD1 (6 bases). Germline assignment: CDR1 MNHNY and CDR2 SVGAGI (reference sequence). This CDR3 region has 17 residues. With 6 bases removed from V and 7 bases from J, the gap between germline ends came to 24 bases. CDR3 protein: CASSRKPGAFHPEKLFF. CDR3 DNA: TGTGCCAGCAGCCGAAAACCAGGGGCGTTCCACCCTGAAAAACTGTTTTTT.

The chain carries TRBV27 and TRBJ1-4, with TRBD1 identical over 12 bases. Germline V gene data show CDR1 as MNHEY and CDR2 as SMNVEV (reference sequence). The CDR3 loop spans 17 amino acids. Trimming at V came to 4 bases and at J to 4 bases, leaving 7 bases not matched to a gene. The CDR3, as DNA: TGTGCCAGCAGTTCACCGGGACAGGGGGCACTTAATGAAAAACTGTTTTTT. Its protein is CASSSPGQGALNEKLFF.